The present TCR beta chain was sequenced within a study of CD8+ T cells in alopecia areata. RNA extraction was followed by reverse transcription into cDNA, which acted as the sequencing template. Only in-frame clones appear in the TCRdb table, and some are missing; sequencing was by immunoSEQ multiplex PCR. The sample includes under 150,000 clones, about 46% of them seen just once. Germline loops: CDR1 MNHEY, CDR2 SMNVEV (reference sequence). Trimming took 2 bases from V and 4 from J, leaving 9 bases between them. The CDR3 has 14 amino acids. The chain has TRBV27 and TRBJ2-1; D is uncertain. The sequenced sample consisted of NKG2D-low CD8+ T cells sorted from blood. This clonotype originated in a human donor with alopecia areata. The CDR3 nucleotides read TGTGCCAGCAGTTTAGGCTTAGGTTACAATGAGCAGTTCTTC. Translating gives CASSLGLGYNEQFF.